These 14 T cell receptor beta chains came from one sample sequenced in a study of cytomegalovirus exposure and HLA in healthy donors (dated by TCRdb to 2016 to 2017). The library was made by the immunoSEQ multiplex PCR assay. For the multiplex PCR, a mixture combining 60 forward primers for TCR Vbeta segments and 13 reverse primers for TCR Jbeta segments was used. TCRdb took this table from immuneACCESS and kept in-frame rearrangements with V and J called. Such tables lack part of the clones; where checked against another copy, unresolved V genes explain under half of the gap, and the rest is unexplained. Here the sample has some 110,000 clones; approximately 76% occur a single time. The ten largest make up about 16% of the sample. Source material: PBMCs. The receptors derive from a man aged 50 or older in good health and CMV-seropositive.

This clone was picked up a small number of times. V gene TRBV9 combines with J gene TRBJ2-2, with D perhaps TRBD2 (6 bases). This CDR3 spans 15 amino acids. V gave up 0 bases and J gave up 7 bases, with 13 bases separating them. Germline V CDR1 and CDR2: SGDLS, YYNGEE. The CDR3 region is CASSVEAGGGGELFF. The CDR3 DNA reads as TGTGCCAGCAGCGTAGAAGCGGGTGGAGGCGGGGAGCTGTTTTTT.

This chain uses TRBV15 with TRBJ1-1; no reliable D call. Trimming took off 1 base at V and 4 bases at J, with 13 bases between the two ends. The CDR3 is 15 residues long. Germline assignment: CDR1 LNHNV and CDR2 YYDKDF (reference sequence). For the CDR3, the DNA is TGTGCCACCAGCAGAGGAGGCTGGAAAGGCACTGAAGCTTTCTTT. This gives the protein CATSRGGWKGTEAFF.

In its sample, this clone was seen a few times. V usage is TRBV11-3 and J usage is TRBJ1-2; D is possibly TRBD1 (6 bases). The CDR3 loop spans 13 amino acids. Trimming stripped 5 bases from V and 6 bases from J, with 13 bases between. CDR1 and CDR2 from the germline V gene are SGHNT and YENEEA. The CDR3 protein is CASSPRTADGYTF. The DNA of the CDR3 is TGTGCCAGCAGCCCTAGGACAGCTGATGGCTACACCTTC. The entire variable domain, with the rest obtained from reference TRBV11-3 and TRBJ1-2, is as follows: EAGVVQSPRYKIIEKKQPVAFWCNPISGHNTLYWYLQNLGQGPELLIRYENEEAVDDSQLPKDRFSAERLKGVDSTLKIQPAELGDSAVYLCASSPRTADGYTFGSGTRLTVV.

This chain joins TRBV19 and TRBJ2-5; D is possibly TRBD2 (6 bases). V was shortened by 3 bases and J by 1 base, with 9 bases between the two germline ends. Looked up from germline, CDR1 is LNHDA and CDR2 is SQIVND (reference sequence). This CDR3 is built from 14 residues. CDR3 DNA: TGTGCCAGTAGTATCGGGGGACCCCAAGAGACCCAGTACTTC. It codes for CASSIGGPQETQYF. Drawing the rest from reference TRBV19 and TRBJ2-5, the complete variable domain is DGGITQSPKYLFRKEGQNVTLSCEQNLNHDAMYWYRQDPGQGLRLIYYSQIVNDFQKGDIAEGYSVSREKKESFPLTVTSAQKNPTAFYLCASSIGGPQETQYFGPGTRLLVL.

This clone came up once. The chain has TRBV5-1 and TRBJ2-1; D might be TRBD1 (5 bases). The CDR3 contains 16 residues. The germline V gene encodes CDR1 SGHRS and CDR2 YFSETQ. V dropped 0 bases and J dropped 8 bases, with 18 bases sitting between them. This chain's CDR3 is CASSLGGRPPLDEQFF. CDR3 sequence (DNA): TGCGCCAGCAGCTTGGGGGGCCGACCCCCGTTGGATGAGCAGTTCTTC.

The J gene is TRBJ2-1, the V gene TRBV5-1; 8 bases match TRBD2. With V trimmed by 7 bases and J by 0 bases, 15 bases remained unmatched. CDR3 length: 18 amino acids. Germline V gene lookup returns CDR1 SGHRS and CDR2 YFSETQ. The DNA of the CDR3 is TGCGCCAGCTCCCGCATCGCGGGGGGCCCTAGCTCCTACAATGAGCAGTTCTTC. Its translation is CASSRIAGGPSSYNEQFF.

This sequence joins TRBV11-1 and TRBJ2-5; 10 nucleotides agree with TRBD1. Looked up from germline, CDR1 is SGHAT and CDR2 is FQDESV (reference sequence). The V and J ends lost 6 bases and 2 bases, in that order; junction bases with no gene match: 0. This CDR3 region has 13 residues. The CDR3 sequence: CASRDRGQETQYF. CDR3 coding DNA: TGTGCCAGCAGGGACAGGGGGCAAGAGACCCAGTACTTC.

The chain carries TRBV27 and TRBJ2-7, with D possibly matching TRBD1 (6 bases). Trimming cost V 4 bases and J 1 base, with 14 bases left between them. The CDR3 is made up of 15 amino acids. Germline values: CDR1 MNHEY, CDR2 SMNVEV (reference sequence). The CDR3 sequence is CASSSAGTQSYEQYF. In nucleotides, the CDR3 is TGTGCCAGCAGTTCTGCCGGGACACAATCCTACGAGCAGTACTTC.

The chain carries TRBV9 and TRBJ1-6; D perhaps matches TRBD1 (5 bases). Between the trimmed V and J ends, which lost 0 bases and 10 bases, there was a span of 14 bases. Germline lookup yields CDR1 SGDLS and CDR2 YYNGEE. The CDR3 length is 15 residues. The DNA for the CDR3 is TGTGCCAGCAGCGTAGTACCGGGGGTCGGGTCACCCCTCCACTTT. As protein: CASSVVPGVGSPLHF.

To note about this clone: Other DNA sequences within the sample encode an identical CDR3. The chain combines TRBV18 with TRBJ2-3; TRBD1 agrees at 7 bases. Germline CDR1 reads KGHSH; CDR2 reads LQKENI. This CDR3 has 15 residues. V trimming: 3 bases; J trimming: 3 bases; junction bases outside the gene matches: 6. The CDR3 region has the DNA TGTGCCAGCTCACCCCGACAGGGATCGACAGATACGCAGTATTTT. Translating it yields CASSPRQGSTDTQYF.

J is TRBJ2-1 and V is TRBV6-1; perhaps TRBD1 as D (6 bases). The CDR3 loop spans 13 amino acids. Trimming cost V 6 bases and J 3 bases, with 9 bases left between them. Germline loops: CDR1 MNHNS, CDR2 SASEGT. Written as DNA, the CDR3 is TGTGCCAGCAGCACACAGGGCTACAATGAGCAGTTCTTC. It encodes CASSTQGYNEQFF.

The chain uses TRBV27 and TRBJ2-7; D not resolved. Trimming pared 4 bases from V and 7 bases from J, leaving 14 bases between. CDR3 length equals 13 residues. Germline V gives CDR1 MNHEY, CDR2 SMNVEV (reference sequence). The CDR3 protein is CASSSSNYQEQYF. For the CDR3, the DNA is TGTGCCAGCAGTTCCTCCAACTATCAGGAGCAGTACTTC.

V is TRBV29-1 and J is TRBJ1-2; 8 bases align to TRBD1. Germline loops: CDR1 SQVTM, CDR2 ANQGSEA. J gave up 3 bases and V 7 bases, and 13 bases lay outside the gene matches. This CDR3 is 15 amino acids long. The CDR3 DNA follows: TGCAGCGCCTACCACCCGACAGGGGCAGACTATGGCTACACCTTC. This sequence encodes CSAYHPTGADYGYTF. The full variable domain, with the rest looked up from reference TRBV29-1 and TRBJ1-2, is SAVISQKPSRDICQRGTSLTIQCQVDSQVTMMFWYRQQPGQSLTLIATANQGSEATYESGFVIDKFPISRPNLTFSTLTVSNMSPEDSSIYLCSAYHPTGADYGYTFGSGTRLTVV.

This clone was counted a few times. V and J are TRBV12-5 and TRBJ1-1; 8 positions match TRBD1. The CDR3 covers 13 residues. J gave up 1 base and V 7 bases, and 2 bases lay outside the gene matches. Germline V gene lookup returns CDR1 LGHNT and CDR2 FRNRAP. The CDR3, as DNA: TGTGCTAGTGCTGACAGGGGGAACACTGAAGCTTTCTTT. The encoded protein is CASADRGNTEAFF.